Listed below are T cell receptor beta chains from one sample, sequenced in a study of T cell repertoires in cytomegalovirus infection. Which antigens these TCRs recognize remains unknown. TCRdb called the reads again in MiXCR, with one record for every CDR3 protein. The table shows 700,000 to 900,000 distinct CDR3 sequences, with 25% to 30% occurring only once. Material: cultured CD8+ T cells from PBMCs, obtained from culture after CMV antigen stimulation. Receptors originate from a human donor in good health (CMV status not recorded). Some clones in this sample may be carry-over from other donors' samples. Both conserved end residues are part of each CDR3. D genes are given only for firm matches. Not every row has a clone size; where given, it reads once, few, many or a size class.

CDR3 protein	CDR3 DNA	V gene	clone size	D gene	J gene
CASSFRGDLNTEAFF	TGTGCCAGCAGTTTTCGAGGAGACCTGAACACTGAAGCTTTCTTT	TRBV27	.	.	TRBJ1-1
CASSERETGRLSYEQYF	TGTGCCAGCAGTGAGCGTGAGACAGGGAGGTTATCCTACGAGCAGTACTTC	TRBV6-6	.	.	TRBJ2-7
CASSYSRLNDYTF	TGTGCCAGCAGTTACTCGCGGCTAAACGACTACACCTTC	TRBV6-5	.	.	TRBJ1-2
CASSLVAGISYNEQFF	TGTGCCAGCAGTTTAGTAGCGGGCATCTCCTACAATGAGCAGTTCTTC	TRBV28	.	TRBD2	TRBJ2-1
CASRYADYSNQPQHF	TGTGCCAGTAGATACGCGGATTATAGCAATCAGCCCCAGCATTTT	TRBV19	many	.	TRBJ1-5
CASSLEARGRSYNEQFF	TGTGCCAGCAGCTTAGAGGCTAGGGGGAGGTCCTACAATGAGCAGTTCTTC	TRBV7-9	few	.	TRBJ2-1
CASSIRTENTGELFF	TGCGCCAGCAGCATCCGGACTGAGAACACCGGGGAGCTGTTTTTT	TRBV4-1	.	.	TRBJ2-2
CSVAQGPATNEKLFF	TGCAGCGTTGCTCAGGGGCCGGCAACTAATGAAAAACTGTTTTTT	TRBV29-1	.	.	TRBJ1-4
CAMDRDTGELFF	TGTGCCATGGATAGAGACACCGGGGAGCTGTTTTTT	TRBV2	.	.	TRBJ2-2
CVSRRASGQGDTEAFF	TGTGTCAGCAGACGAGCGTCGGGACAGGGAGACACTGAAGCTTTCTTT	TRBV5-4	.	TRBD1	TRBJ1-1
CASTKLGQFF	TGTGCCAGCACCAAGCTCGGCCAGTTCTTC	TRBV7-9	few	.	TRBJ2-1
CASRMTPRAPSGNTIYF	TGTGCCAGCAGGATGACTCCTCGGGCCCCCTCTGGAAACACCATATATTTT	TRBV12-3/TRBV12-4	.	.	TRBJ1-3
CASSHGEEQYF	TGTGCCAGCAGTCACGGAGAGGAGCAGTACTTC	TRBV27	.	.	TRBJ2-7
CASSDSGTNEQYF	TGTGCCAGCAGTGATAGCGGGACGAACGAGCAGTACTTC	TRBV6-1	.	TRBD2	TRBJ2-7
CAGSERGRLYEQYF	TGTGCCGGCAGTGAACGGGGGCGGCTCTACGAGCAGTACTTC	TRBV2	.	.	TRBJ2-7
CASSDKGGSRGLDTDTQYF	TGTGCCAGCAGCGATAAAGGGGGCAGCCGGGGATTGGACACAGATACGCAGTATTTT	TRBV9	.	TRBD1	TRBJ2-3
CASSQLDWTQYF	TGTGCCAGCAGCCAGCTAGACTGGACCCAGTACTTC	TRBV28	.	.	TRBJ2-5